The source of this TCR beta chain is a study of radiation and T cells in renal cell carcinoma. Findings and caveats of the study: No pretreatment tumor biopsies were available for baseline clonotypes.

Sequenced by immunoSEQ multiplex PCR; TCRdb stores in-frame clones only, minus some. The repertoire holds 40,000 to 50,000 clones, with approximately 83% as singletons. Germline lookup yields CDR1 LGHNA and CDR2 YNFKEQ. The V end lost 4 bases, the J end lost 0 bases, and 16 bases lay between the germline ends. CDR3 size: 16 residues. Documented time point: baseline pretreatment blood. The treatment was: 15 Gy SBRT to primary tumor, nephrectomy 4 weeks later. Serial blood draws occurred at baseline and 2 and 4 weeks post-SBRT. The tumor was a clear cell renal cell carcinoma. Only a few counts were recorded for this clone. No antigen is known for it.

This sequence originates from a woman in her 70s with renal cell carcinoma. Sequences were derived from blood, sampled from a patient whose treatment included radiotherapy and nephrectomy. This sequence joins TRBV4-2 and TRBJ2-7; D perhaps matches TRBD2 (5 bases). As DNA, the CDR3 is TGTGCCAGCAGCCCAACGGCGGGCCTGAGCTCCTACGAGCAGTACTTC. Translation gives CASSPTAGLSSYEQYF.